These 7 T cell receptor beta chains came from one sample sequenced in a study of blood T cell repertoires in COVID-19. The table came from immunoSEQ multiplex PCR; TCRdb's copy has only in-frame clones and leaves some out. The sample shows roughly 140,000 clones, about 90% of them seen only once. Sequences were obtained from PBMCs or T cells enriched from blood (not recorded which). The source is a man aged 60 to 75 who had recovered from COVID-19.

Worth noting for this clone: The same CDR3 also results from other DNA sequences found in this sample. This chain links TRBV5-1 with TRBJ1-2, with 9 nucleotides matching TRBD1. This CDR3 has 14 residues. Losses at the gene ends were 4 bases for V and 4 bases for J; bases not matched to a gene: 5. The germline V gene encodes CDR1 SGHRS and CDR2 YFSETQ. The CDR3 region is CASSPGQGGYGYTF. CDR3 bases: TGCGCCAGCAGCCCGGGACAGGGTGGCTATGGCTACACCTTC.

This chain uses TRBV5-5 with TRBJ1-4; 7 nucleotides line up with TRBD1. The CDR3 runs to 14 residues. The germline V gene encodes CDR1 SGHKS and CDR2 YYEKEE (reference sequence). Losses at the gene ends were 3 bases for V and 8 bases for J; bases not matched to a gene: 7. The CDR3 DNA reads as TGTGCCAGCAGCTCCACAGGGGCACCCGAAAAACTGTTTTTT. It encodes CASSSTGAPEKLFF.

The rearrangement uses TRBV7-8 and TRBJ1-2; D unclear. The CDR3 has 13 amino acids. CDR1 SGHVS and CDR2 FQNEAQ come from the germline V gene. Trimming left V 5 bases short and J 6 bases short, with 13 bases between. CDR3 coding DNA: TGTGCCAGCAGCCCCCGTGCGGCAAATGGCTACACCTTC. Translation: CASSPRAANGYTF.

V and J are TRBV5-4 and TRBJ2-5; possibly TRBD2 for D (7 bases). The CDR3 is 15 residues long. Trimming removed 3 bases from V and 5 bases from J, with 17 bases in between. The germline gives CDR1 SGHNT, CDR2 YYREEE (reference sequence). The CDR3 sequence is CASSSPAGAHETQYF. The CDR3 nucleotides are TGTGCCAGCAGCTCGCCGGCGGGGGCCCACGAGACCCAGTACTTC.

V is TRBV11-2 and J is TRBJ2-3, with TRBD1 matching 7 bases. The ends lost 5 bases at V and 0 bases at J; junction bases unmatched: 8. The CDR3 has 16 amino acids. Germline V CDR1 and CDR2: SGHAT, FQNNGV. The DNA for the CDR3 is TGTGCCAGCAGCCCCGACAGGGTTTGGAGCACAGATACGCAGTATTTT. Translating it yields CASSPDRVWSTDTQYF.

The rearrangement joins TRBV3-1 (or the pseudogene TRBV3-2) to TRBJ1-1; TRBD1 agrees at 11 bases. CDR3 length: 14 amino acids. The V gene end was trimmed by 5 bases and the J gene end by 4 bases; junction bases not matched to a gene: 3. CDR1 LGHDT and CDR2 YNNKEL come from the germline V gene (reference sequence). The CDR3 spells CASSGTGGTTEAFF. The DNA for the CDR3 is TGTGCCAGCAGCGGGACAGGGGGGACCACTGAAGCTTTCTTT.

V is TRBV28 and J is TRBJ2-7; the match to TRBD2 covers 14 bases. The CDR3 is made up of 15 amino acids. CDR1 is MDHEN and CDR2 is SYDVKM in the germline V gene. V was pared by 6 bases and J by 7 bases, with 8 bases of the junction left unmatched. Here the CDR3 DNA reads TGTGCCAGCAGCCCCCCGGGACTAGCGGGGGAAGAGCAGTACTTC. Translated, it gives CASSPPGLAGEEQYF.